The 23 T cell receptor beta chains given below trace back to one sample, sequenced in a study of blood T cell repertoires in COVID-19. The assay was immunoSEQ multiplex PCR, and TCRdb's table has in-frame clones only and misses some. There are approximately 230,000 clones in the sample; around nine tenths occur only once, and 2.1% lies in the top ten. Sequenced material: peripheral blood. Every receptor here comes from a woman aged 40 to 55 who had recovered from COVID-19.

J is TRBJ2-2 and V is TRBV28; 8 bases map to TRBD1. With V trimmed by 7 bases and J by 1 base, 2 bases remained unmatched. CDR3 length: 14 amino acids. The germline gives CDR1 MDHEN, CDR2 SYDVKM. The CDR3 sequence: CASIGQGNTGELFF. DNA for the CDR3: TGTGCCAGCATCGGACAGGGGAACACCGGGGAGCTGTTTTTT.

This clone was seen only a few times. The V and J genes are TRBV7-6 and TRBJ1-5; 8 bases line up with TRBD1. Unmatched junction bases numbered 2, after V lost 5 bases and J lost 5 bases. CDR1 is SGHVS, CDR2 FNYEAQ, per germline. The CDR3 runs 13 residues. CDR3 sequence: CASSQTGDQPQHF. The CDR3, as DNA: TGTGCCAGCAGCCAGACAGGGGATCAGCCCCAGCATTTT.

This clone was counted only a few times. The chain is built from TRBV3-1 (or the pseudogene TRBV3-2) and TRBJ1-2, with TRBD1 as a possible D gene (6 bases). The CDR3 covers 15 residues. From germline, CDR1 is LGHDT and CDR2 YNNKEL (reference sequence). The ends were cut back, 0 bases at V and 5 bases at J, with 13 bases in the middle. DNA for the CDR3: TGTGCCAGCAGCCAAGATCTGAGACAGGCTTATGGCTACACCTTC. Its translation: CASSQDLRQAYGYTF.

The chain links TRBV28 to TRBJ1-3, with a possible D match to TRBD1 (5 bases). Germline CDR1 and CDR2: MDHEN and SYDVKM. This CDR3 comprises 16 residues. V was cut by 2 bases and J by 0 bases, with 11 bases left in between. The CDR3 protein is CASSLALDTSGNTIYF. CDR3 nucleotide sequence: TGTGCCAGCAGTTTAGCTTTGGACACCTCTGGAAACACCATATATTTT.

The V gene is TRBV27, the J gene TRBJ2-3; the D gene is possibly TRBD2 (6 bases). Germline V gives CDR1 MNHEY, CDR2 SMNVEV (reference sequence). The V end was cut by 8 bases, the J end by 8 bases, with 11 bases between. This CDR3 is 11 amino acids long. CDR3 DNA sequence: TGTGCCAGCCTTTGGGGAGGTACGCAGTATTTT. Its protein product is CASLWGGTQYF.

The V gene is TRBV5-4, the J gene TRBJ1-2; the match to TRBD1 covers 9 bases. The CDR3 totals 13 residues. Looked up from germline, CDR1 is SGHNT and CDR2 is YYREEE (reference sequence). V gave up 4 bases and J gave up 8 bases; unmatched junction bases: 6. The CDR3 loop is CASSDRGEFGYTF. The CDR3 region has the DNA TGTGCCAGCAGCGACAGGGGGGAGTTCGGCTACACCTTC.

The chain employs TRBV7-3 and TRBJ2-7; 14 positions match TRBD2. CDR1 and CDR2 from the germline V gene are SGHTA and FQGTGA. This CDR3 is 15 amino acids long. The J segment lost 4 bases and the V segment lost 2 bases, leaving 1 base of the junction unmatched. The CDR3 reads CASSLGTSGGYEQYF. For the CDR3, the DNA is TGTGCCAGCAGCTTAGGGACTAGCGGGGGTTACGAGCAGTACTTC.

This clone has a single count. The genes are TRBV30 and TRBJ2-1, with a tentative D call TRBD1 (5 bases). Germline V gene lookup returns CDR1 GTSNPN and CDR2 SVGIG (reference sequence). Trimming took 5 bases from V and 4 from J, leaving 12 bases between them. This CDR3 has 13 residues. CDR3 DNA: TGTGCCTGGGTTTGGGGCCTATACAATGAGCAGTTCTTC. It encodes CAWVWGLYNEQFF.

This clone was seen a few times. V usage is TRBV12-3 or TRBV12-4 and J usage is TRBJ2-1; D is possibly TRBD2 (5 bases). The CDR3 spans 11 residues. The V end was cut by 1 base, the J end by 12 bases, with 7 bases between. In nucleotides, the CDR3 is TGTGCCAGCAGTTTAGACCTAGCGCAGTTCTTC. Encoded protein: CASSLDLAQFF.

The V call is TRBV25-1, the J call TRBJ1-5; D remains unclear. V lost 1 base and J lost 0, with 10 bases in between. From germline, CDR1 is MGHDK and CDR2 SYGVNS. This CDR3 contains 16 residues. The CDR3 reads CASSEFPDDSNQPQHF. CDR3 nucleotides: TGTGCCAGCAGTGAATTCCCAGATGATAGCAATCAGCCCCAGCATTTT.

This chain connects TRBV5-6 to TRBJ1-5, with D perhaps matching TRBD1 (5 bases). The CDR3 loop spans 14 amino acids. Trimming stripped 0 bases from V and 4 bases from J, with 8 bases between. Per the germline V gene, CDR1 is SGHDT and CDR2 is YYEEEE. DNA for the CDR3: TGTGCCAGCAGCTTGGGTCCAGGGAATCAGCCCCAGCATTTT. Protein sequence: CASSLGPGNQPQHF.

With regard to this clone: Within the sample, other DNA sequences also encode this same CDR3. The chain links TRBV6-5 to TRBJ2-5; unclear D gene. CDR1 is MNHEY, CDR2 SVGAGI, per germline. Trimming left V 2 bases short and J 4 bases short, with 11 bases between. This CDR3 comprises 14 residues. In DNA form, the CDR3 reads TGTGCCAGCAGTTACCCTGGTGGCGGAGAGACCCAGTACTTC. It translates to CASSYPGGGETQYF.

The chain carries TRBV4-1 and TRBJ1-1; the match to TRBD1 covers 7 bases. Per germline, CDR1 MGHRA and CDR2 YSYEKL. With 4 bases clipped from V and 0 bases from J, the junction kept 5 bases outside the gene matches. The CDR3 sequence is 15 residues long. Here the CDR3 reads CASSRTTGMNTEAFF. The CDR3 DNA is TGCGCCAGCAGCCGCACGACAGGGATGAACACTGAAGCTTTCTTT.

V gene TRBV19 combines with J gene TRBJ1-2; a possible D gene is TRBD1 (5 bases). The CDR3 loop spans 15 amino acids. The V end was cut by 3 bases, the J end by 4 bases, with 15 bases between. Germline V gives CDR1 LNHDA, CDR2 SQIVND (reference sequence). This chain's CDR3 is CASSIFGGALYGYTF. Here the CDR3 DNA reads TGTGCCAGTAGTATCTTCGGAGGGGCACTCTATGGCTACACCTTC.

V and J are TRBV29-1 and TRBJ2-5; 11 bases agree with TRBD2. The germline V gene encodes CDR1 SQVTM and CDR2 ANQGSEA. The CDR3 totals 15 residues. With 2 bases clipped from V and 2 bases from J, the junction kept 4 bases outside the gene matches. The CDR3 spells CSVEPLAGVQETQYF. CDR3 in DNA: TGCAGCGTTGAACCACTAGCGGGAGTTCAAGAGACCCAGTACTTC.

The sample holds many counts of this clone. The chain combines TRBV5-6 with TRBJ2-1; 8 nucleotides line up with TRBD1. The CDR3 spans 15 residues. Germline V lookup: CDR1 SGHDT, CDR2 YYEEEE. Losses at the gene ends were 5 bases for V and 0 bases for J; bases not matched to a gene: 4. The CDR3 is CASRLTGGSYNEQFF. CDR3 DNA: TGTGCCAGCAGACTAACAGGGGGCTCCTACAATGAGCAGTTCTTC.

The CDR3 DNA reads TGTGCCAGCAGCTCACCTAGCGGGGGGGCCGCCAATGAGCAGTTCTTC. Residues: CASSSPSGGAANEQFF. The chain is built from TRBV9 and TRBJ2-1, with TRBD2 identical over 12 bases. Germline values: CDR1 SGDLS, CDR2 YYNGEE. This CDR3 spans 16 amino acids. The J segment lost 6 bases and the V segment lost 4 bases, leaving 8 bases of the junction unmatched.

In its sample, this clone was seen a few times. The V gene is TRBV19, the J gene TRBJ1-5, with TRBD1 as a possible D gene (6 bases). Per germline, CDR1 LNHDA and CDR2 SQIVND (reference sequence). Trimming pared 7 bases from V and 7 bases from J, leaving 20 bases between. The CDR3 is 15 amino acids. CDR3 sequence: CASTTDTGTRQPQHF. The CDR3 DNA sequence: TGTGCCAGTACGACCGATACAGGGACCCGACAGCCCCAGCATTTT.

The rearrangement joins TRBV9 to TRBJ2-5; TRBD2 matches 8 bases. Trimming took 0 bases from V and 8 from J; bases not matched to a gene: 9. In germline, CDR1 is SGDLS, CDR2 YYNGEE. CDR3 length equals 15 residues. CDR3 nucleotide sequence: TGTGCCAGCAGCGTAGGCGGGGGGCGAGTCGAAACCCAGTACTTC. Translated, it gives CASSVGGGRVETQYF.

The chain combines TRBV4-3 with TRBJ1-2; D may be TRBD1 (5 bases). The V gene lost 0 bases and the J gene lost 8 bases, with 10 bases spanning the gap. The germline CDR1 and CDR2 sequences are LGHNA and YSLEER. This CDR3 has 13 residues. CDR3 residues: CASSQDGGGGYTF. CDR3 sequence (DNA): TGCGCCAGCAGCCAAGACGGGGGGGGAGGCTACACCTTC.

About this clone: The germline gene is not matched at one end of the junction; a read error may be the cause. J is TRBJ2-3 and V is TRBV3-1 (or the pseudogene TRBV3-2); 14 bases map to TRBD2. Germline loops: CDR1 LGHDT, CDR2 YNNKEL (reference sequence). The CDR3 sequence is 13 residues long. CDR3 amino acids: CASSLTTSGGARF. CDR3 nucleotides: TGTGCCAGCAGCCTTACGACTAGCGGGGGGGCGAGATTT.

This chain links TRBV15 with TRBJ2-6; D gene ambiguous. Germline loops: CDR1 LNHNV, CDR2 YYDKDF (reference sequence). The V gene lost 2 bases and the J gene lost 1 base, with 6 bases spanning the gap. The CDR3 has 15 amino acids. CDR3 nucleotides: TGTGCCACCAGCAGACGGTCGTCTGGGGCCAACGTCCTGACTTTC. It codes for CATSRRSSGANVLTF.

The CDR3 here is CASSASPGQGEKLFF. CDR3 coding DNA: TGTGCCAGCAGCGCCTCCCCGGGACAGGGAGAAAAACTGTTTTTT. The chain joins TRBV9 to TRBJ1-4; TRBD1 agrees at 9 bases. Germline-derived CDR1 and CDR2 are SGDLS and YYNGEE. Losses at the gene ends were 3 bases for V and 8 bases for J; bases not matched to a gene: 8. This CDR3 region has 15 residues.